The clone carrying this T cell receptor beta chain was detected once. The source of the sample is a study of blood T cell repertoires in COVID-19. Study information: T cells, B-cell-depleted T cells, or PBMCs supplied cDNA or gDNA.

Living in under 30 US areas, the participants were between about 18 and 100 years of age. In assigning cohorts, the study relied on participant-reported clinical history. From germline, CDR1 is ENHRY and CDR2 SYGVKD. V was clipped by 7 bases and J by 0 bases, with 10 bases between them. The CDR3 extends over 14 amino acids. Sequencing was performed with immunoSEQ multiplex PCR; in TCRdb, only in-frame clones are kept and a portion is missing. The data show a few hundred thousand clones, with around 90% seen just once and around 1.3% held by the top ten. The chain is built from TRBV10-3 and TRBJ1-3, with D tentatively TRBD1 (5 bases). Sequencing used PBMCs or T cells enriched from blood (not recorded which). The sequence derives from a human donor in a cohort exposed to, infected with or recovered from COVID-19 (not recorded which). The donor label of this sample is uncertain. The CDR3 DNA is TGTGCCATCAACCAGGACAACTCTGGAAACACCATATATTTT. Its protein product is CAINQDNSGNTIYF.